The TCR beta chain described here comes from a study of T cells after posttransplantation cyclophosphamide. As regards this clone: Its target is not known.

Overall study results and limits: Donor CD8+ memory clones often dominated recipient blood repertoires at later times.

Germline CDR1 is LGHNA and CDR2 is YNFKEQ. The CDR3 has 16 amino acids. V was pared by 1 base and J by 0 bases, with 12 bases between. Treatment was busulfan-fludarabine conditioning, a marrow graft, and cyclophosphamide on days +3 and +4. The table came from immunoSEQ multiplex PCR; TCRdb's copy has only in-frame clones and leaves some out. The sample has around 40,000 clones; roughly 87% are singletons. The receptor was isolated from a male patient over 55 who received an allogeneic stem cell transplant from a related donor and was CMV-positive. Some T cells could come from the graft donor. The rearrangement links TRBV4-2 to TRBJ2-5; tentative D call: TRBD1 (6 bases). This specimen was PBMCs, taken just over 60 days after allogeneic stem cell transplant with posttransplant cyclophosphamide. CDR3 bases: TGTGCCAGCAGCCAAGCTGGGGGCGGATACCAAGAGACCCAGTACTTC. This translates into CASSQAGGGYQETQYF.